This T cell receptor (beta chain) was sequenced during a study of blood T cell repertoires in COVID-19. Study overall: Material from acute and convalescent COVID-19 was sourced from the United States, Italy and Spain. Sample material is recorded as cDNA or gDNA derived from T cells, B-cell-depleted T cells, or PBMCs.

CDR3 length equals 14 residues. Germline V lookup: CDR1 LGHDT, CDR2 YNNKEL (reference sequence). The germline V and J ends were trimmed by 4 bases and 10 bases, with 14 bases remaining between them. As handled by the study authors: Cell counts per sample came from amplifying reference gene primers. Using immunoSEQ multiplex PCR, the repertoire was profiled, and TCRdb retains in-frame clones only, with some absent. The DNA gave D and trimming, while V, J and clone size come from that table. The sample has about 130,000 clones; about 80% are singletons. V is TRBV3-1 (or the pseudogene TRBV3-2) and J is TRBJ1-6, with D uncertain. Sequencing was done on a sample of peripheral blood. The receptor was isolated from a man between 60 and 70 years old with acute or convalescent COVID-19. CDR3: CASSPTHSESPLHF. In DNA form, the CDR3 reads TGTGCCAGCAGCCCAACGCATTCCGAGTCACCCCTCCACTTT.